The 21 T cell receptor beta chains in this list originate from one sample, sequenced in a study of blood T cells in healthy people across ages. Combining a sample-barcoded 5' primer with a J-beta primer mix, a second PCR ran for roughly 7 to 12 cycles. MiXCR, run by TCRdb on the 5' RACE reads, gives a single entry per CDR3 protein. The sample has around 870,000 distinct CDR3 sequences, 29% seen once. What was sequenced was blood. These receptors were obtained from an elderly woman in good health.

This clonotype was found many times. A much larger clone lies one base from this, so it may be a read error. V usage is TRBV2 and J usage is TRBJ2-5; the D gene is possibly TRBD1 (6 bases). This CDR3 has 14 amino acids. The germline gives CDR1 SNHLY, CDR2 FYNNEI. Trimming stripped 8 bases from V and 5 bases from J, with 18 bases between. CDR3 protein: CASPWLAQGETQYF. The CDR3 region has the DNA TGTGCCAGCCCCTGGCTTGCCCAGGGGGAGACCCAGTACTTC.

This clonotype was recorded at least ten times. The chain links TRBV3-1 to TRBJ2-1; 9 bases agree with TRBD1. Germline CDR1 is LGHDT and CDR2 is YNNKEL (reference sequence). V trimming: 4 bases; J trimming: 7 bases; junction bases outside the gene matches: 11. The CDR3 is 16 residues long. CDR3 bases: TGTGCCAGCAGCCTTCGTCCCGGGACAGGGTTAAATGAGCAGTTCTTC. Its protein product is CASSLRPGTGLNEQFF.

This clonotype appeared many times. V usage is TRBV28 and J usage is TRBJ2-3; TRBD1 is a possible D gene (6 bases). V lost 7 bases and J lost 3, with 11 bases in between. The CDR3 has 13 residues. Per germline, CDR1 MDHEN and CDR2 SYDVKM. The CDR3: CASMGDTTDTQYF. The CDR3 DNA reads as TGTGCCAGCATGGGGGACACTACAGATACGCAGTATTTT.

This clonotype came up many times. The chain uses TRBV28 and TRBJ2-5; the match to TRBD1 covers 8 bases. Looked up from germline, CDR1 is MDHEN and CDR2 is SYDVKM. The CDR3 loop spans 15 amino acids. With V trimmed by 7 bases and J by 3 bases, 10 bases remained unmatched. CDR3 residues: CASTQRRDRKETQYF. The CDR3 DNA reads TGTGCCAGCACCCAGCGTAGGGACAGGAAAGAGACCCAGTACTTC. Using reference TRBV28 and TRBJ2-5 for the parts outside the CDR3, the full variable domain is DVKVTQSSRYLVKRTGEKVFLECVQDMDHENMFWYRQDPGLGLRLIYFSYDVKMKEKGDIPEGYSVSREKKERFSLILESASTNQTSMYLCASTQRRDRKETQYFGPGTRLLVL.

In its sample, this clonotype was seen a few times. CDR3 amino acids: CASSLSGGSGDTQYF. Written as DNA, the CDR3 is TGTGCCAGCAGCCTTAGCGGGGGAAGTGGAGATACGCAGTATTTT. The rearrangement joins TRBV7-3 to TRBJ2-3, with 9 bases fitting TRBD2. From germline, CDR1 is SGHTA and CDR2 FQGTGA. This CDR3 has 15 residues. V was clipped by 5 bases and J by 5 bases; unmatched bases: 8.

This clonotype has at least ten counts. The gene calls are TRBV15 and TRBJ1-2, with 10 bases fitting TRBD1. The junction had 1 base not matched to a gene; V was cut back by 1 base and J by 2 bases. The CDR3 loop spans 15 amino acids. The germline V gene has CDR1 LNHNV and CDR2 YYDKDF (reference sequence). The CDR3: CATSRGQGANYGYTF. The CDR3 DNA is TGTGCCACCAGCAGAGGACAGGGGGCAAACTATGGCTACACCTTC.

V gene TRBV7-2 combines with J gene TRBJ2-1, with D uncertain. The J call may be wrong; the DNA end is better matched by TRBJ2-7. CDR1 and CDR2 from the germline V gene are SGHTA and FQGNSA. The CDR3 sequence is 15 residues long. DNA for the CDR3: TGTGCCAGCAGCTTAGCAGGGCCTTCCTACAATGAGCAGTACTTC. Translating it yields CASSLAGPSYNEQYF.

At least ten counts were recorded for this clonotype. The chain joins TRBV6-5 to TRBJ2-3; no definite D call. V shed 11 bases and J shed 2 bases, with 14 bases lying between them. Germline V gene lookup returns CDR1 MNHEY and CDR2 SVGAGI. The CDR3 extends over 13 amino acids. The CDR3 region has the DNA TGTGCCGCCAGGATTGGGTTCACAGATACGCAGTATTTT. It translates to CAARIGFTDTQYF.

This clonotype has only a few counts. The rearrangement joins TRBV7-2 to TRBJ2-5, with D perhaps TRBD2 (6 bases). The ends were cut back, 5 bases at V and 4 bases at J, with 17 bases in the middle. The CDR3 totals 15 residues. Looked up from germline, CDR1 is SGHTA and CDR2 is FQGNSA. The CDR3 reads CASSPRGKKGETQYF. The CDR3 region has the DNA TGTGCCAGCAGCCCCCGGGGGAAGAAGGGAGAGACCCAGTACTTC.

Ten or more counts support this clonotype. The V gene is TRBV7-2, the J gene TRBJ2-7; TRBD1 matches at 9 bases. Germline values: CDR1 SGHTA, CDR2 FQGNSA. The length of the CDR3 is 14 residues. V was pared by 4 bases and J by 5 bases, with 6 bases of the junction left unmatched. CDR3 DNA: TGTGCCAGCAGCTCCAGACAGGGGGTGAACGAGCAGTACTTC. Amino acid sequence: CASSSRQGVNEQYF.

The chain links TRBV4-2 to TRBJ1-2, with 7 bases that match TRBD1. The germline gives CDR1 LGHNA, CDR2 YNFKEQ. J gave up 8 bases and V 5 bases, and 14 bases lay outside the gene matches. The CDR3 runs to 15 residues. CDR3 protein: CASSSQLTGDTGYTF. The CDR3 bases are TGTGCCAGCAGCTCCCAACTAACAGGGGATACGGGCTACACCTTC.

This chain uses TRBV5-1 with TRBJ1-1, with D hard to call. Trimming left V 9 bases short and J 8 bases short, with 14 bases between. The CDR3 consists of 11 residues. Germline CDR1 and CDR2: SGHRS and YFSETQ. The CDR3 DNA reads TGCGCCACCCGTTCGGGGAACGAAGCTTTCTTT. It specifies CATRSGNEAFF.

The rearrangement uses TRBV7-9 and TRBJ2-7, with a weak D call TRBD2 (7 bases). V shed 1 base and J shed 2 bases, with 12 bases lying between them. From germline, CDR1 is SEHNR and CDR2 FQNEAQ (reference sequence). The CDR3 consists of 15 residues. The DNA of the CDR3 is TGTGCCAGCAGCTTAGGGGGGGGCGACCCCTACGAGCAGTACTTC. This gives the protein CASSLGGGDPYEQYF.

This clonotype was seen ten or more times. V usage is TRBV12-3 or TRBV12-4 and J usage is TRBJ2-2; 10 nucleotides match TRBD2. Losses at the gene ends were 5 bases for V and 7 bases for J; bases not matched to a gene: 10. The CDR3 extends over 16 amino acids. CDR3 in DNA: TGTGCCAGCAGTCCCTTAGCGGGGGGTTTGGACGGGGAGCTGTTTTTT. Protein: CASSPLAGGLDGELFF.

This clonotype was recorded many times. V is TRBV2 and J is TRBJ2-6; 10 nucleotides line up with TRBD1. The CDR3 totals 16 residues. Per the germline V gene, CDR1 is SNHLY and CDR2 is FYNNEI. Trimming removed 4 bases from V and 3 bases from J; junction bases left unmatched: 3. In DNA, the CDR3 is TGTGCCAGCAGTGGACAGGGGGCTGGTGGGGCCAACGTCCTGACTTTC. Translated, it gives CASSGQGAGGANVLTF.

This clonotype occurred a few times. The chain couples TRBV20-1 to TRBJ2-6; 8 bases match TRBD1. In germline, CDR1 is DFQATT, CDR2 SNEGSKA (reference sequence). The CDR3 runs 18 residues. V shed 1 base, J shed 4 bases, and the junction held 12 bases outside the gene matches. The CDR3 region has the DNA TGCAGTGCTAGAGGGGACGTTGAGACAGGGGCGGGGGCCAACGTCCTGACTTTC. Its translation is CSARGDVETGAGANVLTF.

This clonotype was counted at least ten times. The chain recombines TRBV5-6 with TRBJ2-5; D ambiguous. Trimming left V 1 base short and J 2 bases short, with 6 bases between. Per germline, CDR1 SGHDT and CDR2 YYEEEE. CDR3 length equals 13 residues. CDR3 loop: CASSLLNQETQYF. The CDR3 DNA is TGTGCCAGCAGCTTGTTAAATCAAGAGACCCAGTACTTC. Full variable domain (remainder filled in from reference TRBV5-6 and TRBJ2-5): DAGVTQSPTHLIKTRGQQVTLRCSPKSGHDTVSWYQQALGQGPQFIFQYYEEEERQRGNFPDRFSGHQFPNYSSELNVNALLLGDSALYLCASSLLNQETQYFGPGTRLLVL.

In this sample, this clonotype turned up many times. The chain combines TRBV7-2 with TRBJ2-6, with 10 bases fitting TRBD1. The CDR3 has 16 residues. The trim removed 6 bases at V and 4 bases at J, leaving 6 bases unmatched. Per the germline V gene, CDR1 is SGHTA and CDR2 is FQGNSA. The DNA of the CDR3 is TGTGCCAGCAGTCCGGGACAGGGGACGGGGGCCAACGTCCTGACTTTC. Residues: CASSPGQGTGANVLTF.

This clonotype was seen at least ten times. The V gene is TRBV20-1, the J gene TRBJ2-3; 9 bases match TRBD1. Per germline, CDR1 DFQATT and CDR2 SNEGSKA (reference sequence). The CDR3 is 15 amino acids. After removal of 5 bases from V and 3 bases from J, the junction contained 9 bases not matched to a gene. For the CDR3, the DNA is TGCAGTGCTTTCCCCGGGACAGGGAGGACAGATACGCAGTATTTT. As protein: CSAFPGTGRTDTQYF.

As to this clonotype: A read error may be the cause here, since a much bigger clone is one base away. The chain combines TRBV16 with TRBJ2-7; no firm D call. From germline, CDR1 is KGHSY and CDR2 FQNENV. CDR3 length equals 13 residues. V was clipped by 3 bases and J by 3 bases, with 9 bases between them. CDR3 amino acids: CASSHRRIYEQYF. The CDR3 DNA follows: TGTGCCAGCAGCCACCGACGGATCTACGAGCAGTACTTC. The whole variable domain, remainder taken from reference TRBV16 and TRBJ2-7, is GEEVAQTPKHLVRGEGQKAKLYCAPIKGHSYVFWYQQVLKNEFKFLISFQNENVFDETGMPKERFSAKCLPNSPCSLEIQATKLEDSAVYFCASSHRRIYEQYFGPGTRLTVT.

The CDR3 DNA is TGTGCCAGCCTGCAGGGCTTTAATGAAAAACTGTTTTTT. Translation: CASLQGFNEKLFF. V and J are TRBV6-1 and TRBJ1-4; TRBD1 might be the D (5 bases). Trimming removed 8 bases from V and 4 bases from J, with 11 bases in between. The CDR3 consists of 13 residues. Germline CDR1 is MNHNS and CDR2 is SASEGT.